The 31 T cell receptor beta chains in this list originate from one sample, sequenced in a study of OX40 agonist ivuxolimab in advanced cancers. Profiling relied on immunoSEQ multiplex PCR, and the TCRdb table lists in-frame clones only, not all of them. Of some 99,000 clones in the sample, roughly 88% were seen once. Sequences were derived from CD4+ or CD8+ T cells sorted from blood, sampled in a trial of the OX40 agonist ivuxolimab. The receptors shown here come from an adult with an advanced solid tumor such as melanoma, head and neck, liver or kidney cancer.

The CDR3 nucleotides are TGTGCCAGTAGTAGCGGGCCCGGGGATGAGCAGTTCTTC. It codes for CASSSGPGDEQFF. The chain combines TRBV19 with TRBJ2-1, with a tentative D call TRBD2 (5 bases). Trimming removed 4 bases from V and 8 bases from J, with 12 bases in between. Per germline, CDR1 LNHDA and CDR2 SQIVND (reference sequence). This CDR3 is 13 amino acids long.

J is TRBJ2-7 and V is TRBV9; 7 positions match TRBD1. The germline V gene has CDR1 SGDLS and CDR2 YYNGEE. The V segment lost 0 bases and the J segment 5 bases; nucleotides outside the gene matches: 14. The CDR3 covers 17 residues. DNA of the CDR3: TGTGCCAGCAGCGTAGGTCCCCGACTGGGGCAGGGGGACGAGCAGTACTTC. Its translation is CASSVGPRLGQGDEQYF. Together with reference TRBV9 and TRBJ2-7, the CDR3 gives the full variable domain: DSGVTQTPKHLITATGQRVTLRCSPRSGDLSVYWYQQSLDQGLQFLIQYYNGEERAKGNILERFSAQQFPDLHSELNLSSLELGDSALYFCASSVGPRLGQGDEQYFGPGTRLTVT.

The chain links TRBV7-8 to TRBJ2-5; a weak D match, TRBD1 (6 bases). The CDR3 totals 13 residues. Trimming took off 3 bases at V and 5 bases at J, with 10 bases between the two ends. Per the germline V gene, CDR1 is SGHVS and CDR2 is FQNEAQ. CDR3 loop: CASSFHTGETQYF. DNA for the CDR3: TGTGCCAGCAGCTTCCACACAGGGGAGACCCAGTACTTC.

The DNA of the CDR3 is TGTGCCAGCAGTTTATTAGCGGGAGGACGCGATGAGCAGTTCTTC. Amino acids: CASSLLAGGRDEQFF. The chain has TRBV27 and TRBJ2-1; 10 positions agree with TRBD2. The CDR3 totals 15 residues. Germline assignment: CDR1 MNHEY and CDR2 SMNVEV (reference sequence). The junction had 5 bases not matched to a gene; V was cut back by 1 base and J by 8 bases.

The chain combines TRBV6-5 with TRBJ2-1; 14 nucleotides agree with TRBD2. Trimming at V came to 2 bases and at J to 8 bases, leaving 5 bases not matched to a gene. Looked up from germline, CDR1 is MNHEY and CDR2 is SVGAGI. This CDR3 contains 16 residues. CDR3 loop: CASSYGTSGRIHEQFF. Written as DNA, the CDR3 is TGTGCCAGCAGTTACGGGACTAGCGGGAGAATACATGAGCAGTTCTTC.

The chain has TRBV5-1 and TRBJ2-7; 9 bases are shared with TRBD1. Per germline, CDR1 SGHRS and CDR2 YFSETQ. Trimming at V came to 3 bases and at J to 4 bases, leaving 8 bases not matched to a gene. This CDR3 spans 15 amino acids. Here the CDR3 reads CASSSLLTGGYEQYF. In nucleotides, the CDR3 is TGCGCCAGCAGCTCACTGTTGACAGGGGGATACGAGCAGTACTTC.

The rearrangement uses TRBV19 and TRBJ1-1, with 7 bases identical to TRBD1. In germline, CDR1 is LNHDA, CDR2 SQIVND (reference sequence). With 5 bases clipped from V and 7 bases from J, the junction kept 7 bases outside the gene matches. The CDR3 covers 13 residues. CDR3 nucleotide sequence: TGTGCCAGTAGTCCTAGGGGGCTTGGTGAAGCTTTCTTT. Protein product: CASSPRGLGEAFF.

The V call is TRBV5-1, the J call TRBJ2-1; 12 nucleotides match TRBD1. CDR3 size: 17 residues. Per germline, CDR1 SGHRS and CDR2 YFSETQ. The V gene end was trimmed by 2 bases and the J gene end by 1 base; junction bases not matched to a gene: 4. CDR3 sequence: CASSLGTGGSSYNEQFF. The CDR3 DNA reads as TGCGCCAGCAGCTTAGGGACAGGGGGCAGTTCCTACAATGAGCAGTTCTTC.

The chain links TRBV6-1 to TRBJ2-3; possibly TRBD1 for D (5 bases). Germline V gene data show CDR1 as MNHNS and CDR2 as SASEGT. Trimming removed 4 bases from V and 2 bases from J, with 7 bases in between. This CDR3 contains 13 residues. The CDR3 sequence is CASSGGFTDTQYF. CDR3 coding DNA: TGTGCCAGCAGTGGGGGCTTCACAGATACGCAGTATTTT.

This chain links TRBV7-2 with TRBJ2-7, with TRBD2 identical over 11 bases. Germline V CDR1 and CDR2: SGHTA, FQGNSA. The CDR3 contains 15 residues. The V and J ends lost 4 bases and 2 bases, in that order; junction bases with no gene match: 4. The DNA for the CDR3 is TGTGCCAGCAGCTCACCTAGCGGGAGGACCTACGAGCAGTACTTC. Residues: CASSSPSGRTYEQYF.

The V gene is TRBV5-6, the J gene TRBJ2-3; 7 positions match TRBD1. This CDR3 has 15 amino acids. Per germline, CDR1 SGHDT and CDR2 YYEEEE. V dropped 4 bases and J dropped 4; count of bases not matched to a gene: 9. For the CDR3, the DNA is TGTGCCAGCAGCCCGGACAGGATTGGGGCAGATACGCAGTATTTT. Translating it yields CASSPDRIGADTQYF.

This sequence joins TRBV6-1 and TRBJ2-5; 11 bases map to TRBD2. There are 16 residues in the CDR3. Trimming cost V 1 base and J 2 bases; bases outside gene matches: 3. Looked up from germline, CDR1 is MNHNS and CDR2 is SASEGT. The DNA of the CDR3 is TGTGCCAGCAGTGAAGTGGGGACTAGCGGACAAGAGACCCAGTACTTC. Translating gives CASSEVGTSGQETQYF.

The rearrangement joins TRBV29-1 to TRBJ2-7; the match to TRBD1 covers 8 bases. CDR3 length: 14 residues. Germline V CDR1 and CDR2: SQVTM, ANQGSEA. Trimming removed 3 bases from V and 0 bases from J; junction bases left unmatched: 4. CDR3 loop: CSVDRTGSSYEQYF. The CDR3 region has the DNA TGCAGCGTTGACCGGACAGGGAGCTCCTACGAGCAGTACTTC.

This clone was seen only once. The V gene is TRBV19, the J gene TRBJ2-1; D unclear. The CDR3 is 13 residues long. V was pared by 3 bases and J by 7 bases, with 10 bases between. Germline CDR1 and CDR2: LNHDA and SQIVND (reference sequence). In nucleotides, the CDR3 is TGTGCCAGTAGTATCGGTCAAACGAATGAGCAGTTCTTC. It is translated as CASSIGQTNEQFF.

The chain employs TRBV4-2 and TRBJ2-1; D remains unclear. Germline V gene lookup returns CDR1 LGHNA and CDR2 YNFKEQ. Trimming removed 0 bases at V and 13 bases at J, with 13 bases between. The CDR3 covers 13 residues. The CDR3 DNA sequence: TGTGCCAGCAGCCAAGATTGGACCGCGAGCCAGTTCTTC. It is translated as CASSQDWTASQFF.

As DNA, the CDR3 is TGCAGCGCCCCGAATCCGACAGGCGACTATGGCTACACCTTC. Translating it yields CSAPNPTGDYGYTF. The rearrangement uses TRBV29-1 and TRBJ1-2; TRBD1 might be the D (6 bases). Trimming stripped 7 bases from V and 3 bases from J, with 18 bases between. The CDR3 has 14 residues. Germline V lookup: CDR1 SQVTM, CDR2 ANQGSEA.

The V and J genes are TRBV28 and TRBJ1-3, with a possible D match to TRBD1 (5 bases). CDR1 is MDHEN and CDR2 is SYDVKM in the germline V gene. This CDR3 contains 15 residues. Trimming stripped 1 base from V and 1 base from J, with 8 bases between. CDR3 sequence reads: CASSLFGGSGNTIYF. The CDR3 coding sequence is TGTGCCAGCAGTTTATTCGGGGGTTCTGGAAACACCATATATTTT. Supplemented by reference TRBV28 and TRBJ1-3, the full variable domain reads DVKVTQSSRYLVKRTGEKVFLECVQDMDHENMFWYRQDPGLGLRLIYFSYDVKMKEKGDIPEGYSVSREKKERFSLILESASTNQTSMYLCASSLFGGSGNTIYFGEGSWLTVV.

The chain joins TRBV7-9 to TRBJ2-5; 12 bases align to TRBD1. Germline V gene data show CDR1 as SEHNR and CDR2 as FQNEAQ (reference sequence). V shed 2 bases and J 11 bases; nucleotides not matched to a gene: 12. The CDR3 consists of 16 residues. CDR3 nucleotides: TGTGCCAGCAGCTTACTTCTGGGGACAGGGGGCCGGGAGCAGTACTTC. As protein: CASSLLLGTGGREQYF.

This sequence joins TRBV7-9 and TRBJ1-1; unclear D gene. The germline V and J ends were trimmed by 1 base and 10 bases, with 10 bases remaining between them. From germline, CDR1 is SEHNR and CDR2 FQNEAQ (reference sequence). The CDR3 is 12 amino acids. DNA of the CDR3: TGTGCCAGCAGCTTAGAAAACGGCGCAGCTTTCTTT. Translation gives CASSLENGAAFF.

The chain combines TRBV11-2 with TRBJ2-5; no definite D call. CDR1 is SGHAT and CDR2 is FQNNGV in the germline V gene. The CDR3 extends over 16 amino acids. With 1 base removed from V and 1 base from J, the gap between germline ends came to 13 bases. DNA for the CDR3: TGTGCCAGCAGCTTAGGGGCAGACGGGTTCCAAGAGACCCAGTACTTC. Translation: CASSLGADGFQETQYF.

CDR3 loop: CASSTLQGWYGYTF. DNA of the CDR3: TGTGCCAGCAGTACCCTACAGGGTTGGTATGGCTACACCTTC. The chain couples TRBV6-6 to TRBJ1-2; the D gene is possibly TRBD1 (6 bases). The length of the CDR3 is 14 residues. The germline CDR1 and CDR2 sequences are MNHNY and SVGAGI (reference sequence). With 5 bases removed from V and 5 bases from J, the gap between germline ends came to 15 bases.

The chain joins TRBV11-3 to TRBJ2-3; D is perhaps TRBD2 (6 bases). V was clipped by 0 bases and J by 1 base, with 8 bases between them. This CDR3 comprises 15 residues. Germline-derived CDR1 and CDR2 are SGHNT and YENEEA. The CDR3 loop reads CASSLEGGGTDTQYF. CDR3 coding DNA: TGTGCCAGCAGCTTAGAAGGAGGGGGCACAGATACGCAGTATTTT.

This clone has just one count. The chain couples TRBV4-3 to TRBJ2-3; D is ambiguous. Germline CDR1 LGHNA, CDR2 YSLEER. The CDR3 sequence is 16 residues long. V was cut by 2 bases and J by 0 bases, with 12 bases left in between. The CDR3 DNA follows: TGCGCCAGCAGCCAAATGCTGGCGACTAGCACAGATACGCAGTATTTT. This translates into CASSQMLATSTDTQYF.

The V call is TRBV7-6, the J call TRBJ1-3; D might be TRBD1 (5 bases). CDR1 is SGHVS and CDR2 is FNYEAQ in the germline V gene. The CDR3 spans 13 residues. The V end lost 5 bases, the J end lost 5 bases, and 10 bases lay between the germline ends. The CDR3 protein is CASSPEGRNTIYF. CDR3 DNA sequence: TGTGCCAGCAGCCCCGAGGGGCGAAACACCATATATTTT.

V is TRBV10-3 and J is TRBJ1-4; D is undetermined. Germline assignment: CDR1 ENHRY and CDR2 SYGVKD. There are 15 residues in the CDR3. Trimming pared 0 bases from V and 6 bases from J, leaving 11 bases between. The CDR3 spells CAISESGDGDEKLFF. The CDR3 DNA sequence: TGTGCCATCAGTGAGTCGGGAGACGGAGATGAAAAACTGTTTTTT.

V gene TRBV28 combines with J gene TRBJ2-5; D might be TRBD1 (6 bases). This CDR3 spans 15 amino acids. Trimming removed 8 bases from V and 1 base from J, with 17 bases in between. Germline V gene lookup returns CDR1 MDHEN and CDR2 SYDVKM. CDR3 nucleotide sequence: TGTGCCAGCCGGACAGTGCAACGGTCCCAAGAGACCCAGTACTTC. This codes for CASRTVQRSQETQYF. Full variable domain (missing parts from reference TRBV28 and TRBJ2-5): DVKVTQSSRYLVKRTGEKVFLECVQDMDHENMFWYRQDPGLGLRLIYFSYDVKMKEKGDIPEGYSVSREKKERFSLILESASTNQTSMYLCASRTVQRSQETQYFGPGTRLLVL.

This sequence joins TRBV6-6 and TRBJ1-5; D unclear. V was cut by 2 bases and J by 6 bases, with 8 bases left in between. The CDR3 length is 13 residues. Germline CDR1 reads MNHNY; CDR2 reads SVGAGI (reference sequence). Here the CDR3 reads CASSYGLRQPQHF. CDR3 bases: TGTGCCAGCAGTTACGGGCTTCGTCAGCCCCAGCATTTT.

This chain links TRBV10-2 with TRBJ2-1; 9 nucleotides agree with TRBD2. V trimming: 10 bases; J trimming: 3 bases; junction bases outside the gene matches: 7. The CDR3 runs to 14 residues. Germline loops: CDR1 WSHSY, CDR2 SAAADI. CDR3 loop: CATFKREVYNEQFF. The CDR3 DNA follows: TGCGCCACCTTTAAGCGGGAGGTCTACAATGAGCAGTTCTTC.

This clone was recorded a few times. This sequence joins TRBV30 and TRBJ2-7, with 12 bases matching TRBD2. V was pared by 0 bases and J by 2 bases, with 8 bases of the junction left unmatched. Looked up from germline, CDR1 is GTSNPN and CDR2 is SVGIG (reference sequence). The CDR3 covers 17 residues. The CDR3 protein is CAWSVSVGLAGTYEQYF. Here the CDR3 DNA reads TGTGCCTGGAGTGTATCAGTGGGACTAGCGGGTACCTACGAGCAGTACTTC. The variable domain in full, with the rest retrieved from reference TRBV30 and TRBJ2-7, is SQTIHQWPATLVQPVGSPLSLECTVEGTSNPNLYWYRQAAGRGLQLLFYSVGIGQISSEVPQNLSASRPQDRQFILSSKKLLLSDSGFYLCAWSVSVGLAGTYEQYFGPGTRLTVT.

The chain has TRBV7-2 and TRBJ1-5; D unclear. The CDR3 is 15 amino acids. The V end lost 3 bases, the J end lost 7 bases, and 16 bases lay between the germline ends. CDR1 and CDR2 (germline): SGHTA, FQGNSA. This chain's CDR3 is CASSFDGRVGQPQHF. CDR3 DNA: TGTGCCAGCAGCTTCGACGGACGCGTAGGACAGCCCCAGCATTTT.

The rearrangement uses TRBV5-1 and TRBJ2-7; 10 positions agree with TRBD2. Trimming took 0 bases from V and 6 from J; bases not matched to a gene: 6. The CDR3 spans 15 residues. Germline V lookup: CDR1 SGHRS, CDR2 YFSETQ. The CDR3 region is CASSLGASGRLEQYF. DNA for the CDR3: TGCGCCAGCAGCTTGGGGGCTAGCGGGAGACTCGAGCAGTACTTC. The variable domain in full, with the rest retrieved from reference TRBV5-1 and TRBJ2-7, is KAGVTQTPRYLIKTRGQQVTLSCSPISGHRSVSWYQQTPGQGLQFLFEYFSETQRNKGNFPGRFSGRQFSNSRSEMNVSTLELGDSALYLCASSLGASGRLEQYFGPGTRLTVT.